Presented here are 29 T cell receptor beta chains from one specimen sequenced in a study of graft-versus-host responses after intestinal transplantation. This table comes from immunoSEQ multiplex PCR, and its TCRdb copy is limited to in-frame clones, with some not included. The sample has tens of thousands of clones, over 90% seen once. These receptors lack a known antigen. The material was unstimulated CD4+ T cells sorted from spleen or lymph node cells, obtained before transplant. These TCRs come from a human donor who was the organ donor for an intestinal transplant.

This sequence joins TRBV5-1 and TRBJ1-2; 9 bases align to TRBD1. The CDR3 covers 17 residues. V gave up 0 bases and J gave up 4 bases; unmatched junction bases: 10. The germline CDR1 and CDR2 sequences are SGHRS and YFSETQ. The CDR3: CASSLGTGAVPAYGYTF. As DNA, the CDR3 is TGCGCCAGCAGCTTGGGGACAGGGGCCGTCCCAGCCTATGGCTACACCTTC.

The chain has TRBV6-5 and TRBJ1-5; D remains unclear. Trimming shortened V by 5 bases and J by 2 bases, and 7 bases separated the two germline ends. In germline, CDR1 is MNHEY, CDR2 SVGAGI. CDR3 size: 13 residues. The CDR3 here is CASSNGGNQPQHF. CDR3 DNA: TGTGCCAGCAGTAACGGGGGCAATCAGCCCCAGCATTTT.

The chain is built from TRBV5-1 and TRBJ2-6; 7 bases map to TRBD1. V dropped 5 bases and J dropped 2; count of bases not matched to a gene: 7. Germline V lookup: CDR1 SGHRS, CDR2 YFSETQ. The CDR3 is made up of 16 amino acids. In DNA form, the CDR3 reads TGCGCCAGCAGGGGCGACGACAGGGCTGGGGCCAACGTCCTGACTTTC. Amino acids: CASRGDDRAGANVLTF.

J is TRBJ1-1 and V is TRBV30, with 8 bases lining up with TRBD1. V was pared by 0 bases and J by 10 bases, with 16 bases of the junction left unmatched. CDR1 is GTSNPN, CDR2 SVGIG, per germline (reference sequence). The length of the CDR3 is 16 residues. The CDR3 nucleotides read TGTGCCTGGAGTGTAAGTTTCTCAGGGGGCGCCTTTCGAGCTTTCTTT. It is translated as CAWSVSFSGGAFRAFF.

Only one count was recorded for this clone. V usage is TRBV9 and J usage is TRBJ2-7, with TRBD1 matching 9 bases. The V gene's germline CDR1 is SGDLS and CDR2 YYNGEE. V lost 4 bases to trimming and J lost 2 bases; unmatched junction nucleotides: 7. The CDR3 is made up of 15 amino acids. In DNA form, the CDR3 reads TGTGCCAGCAGCTCGCGGGGACAGGGCCCCTACGAGCAGTACTTC. It specifies CASSSRGQGPYEQYF.

This sequence joins TRBV4-3 and TRBJ2-2; 7 bases match TRBD1. The CDR3 covers 16 residues. Trimming removed 5 bases from V and 1 base from J; junction bases left unmatched: 7. Per germline, CDR1 LGHNA and CDR2 YSLEER. The CDR3 DNA is TGCGCCAGCAGCACGCATAGGACAGGGAACACCGGGGAGCTGTTTTTT. This translates into CASSTHRTGNTGELFF.

The chain carries TRBV21-1 and TRBJ2-1; the table's TRBD2 call for D was not verified on the DNA. TRBV21-1 is listed as a pseudogene. The CDR3 contains 14 residues. CDR3: CASNLTGEWDEQFF. CDR3 DNA sequence: TGTGCCAGCAACCTCACGGGAGAATGGGATGAGCAGTTCTTC.

In its sample, this clone was seen once. The genes are TRBV5-1 and TRBJ2-7; D uncertain. The CDR3 is 12 amino acids. Germline V gene lookup returns CDR1 SGHRS and CDR2 YFSETQ. With 5 bases removed from V and 3 bases from J, the gap between germline ends came to 9 bases. The CDR3 DNA is TGCGCCAGCAGTAAAGAACGCTACGAGCAGTACTTC. Translation gives CASSKERYEQYF.

CDR3 DNA: TGCGCCAGCAGCCCCCTGGGTTATAGCAATCAGCCCCAGCATTTT. It encodes CASSPLGYSNQPQHF. The chain employs TRBV5-1 and TRBJ1-5; D remains unclear. V was trimmed by 4 bases and J by 0 bases, leaving 11 bases between them. The germline CDR1 and CDR2 sequences are SGHRS and YFSETQ. This CDR3 is built from 15 residues.

The V and J genes are TRBV4-1 and TRBJ2-1; the D call may be TRBD1 or TRBD2 (6 bases each). Looked up from germline, CDR1 is MGHRA and CDR2 is YSYEKL. The V gene lost 0 bases and the J gene lost 4 bases, with 19 bases spanning the gap. The CDR3 is 18 amino acids. The CDR3 coding sequence is TGCGCCAGCAGCCAAGATCATAGGGGGGCCGTCGGATACAATGAGCAGTTCTTC. Encoded protein: CASSQDHRGAVGYNEQFF.

As DNA, the CDR3 is TGTGCCAGCAGCCTCGGAGGTGCTAGCGGGGTGGAGGCCCAGTACTTC. The encoded protein is CASSLGGASGVEAQYF. The rearrangement uses TRBV5-4 and TRBJ2-5; 9 bases match TRBD2. Germline CDR1 is SGHNT and CDR2 is YYREEE (reference sequence). The CDR3 is made up of 16 amino acids. J gave up 9 bases and V 4 bases, and 16 bases lay outside the gene matches.

The CDR3 DNA reads TGCGCCAGCAGCCAGGTCACAGGGAACACTGAAGCTTTCTTT. This sequence encodes CASSQVTGNTEAFF. The rearrangement links TRBV4-3 to TRBJ1-1, with D possibly matching TRBD1 (5 bases). This CDR3 has 14 amino acids. The germline V and J ends were trimmed by 3 bases and 1 base, with 9 bases remaining between them. Per the germline V gene, CDR1 is LGHNA and CDR2 is YSLEER.

This chain connects TRBV6-1 to TRBJ1-2; D is undetermined. V lost 3 bases to trimming and J lost 4 bases, with 9 bases between them. Germline V CDR1 and CDR2: MNHNS, SASEGT. CDR3 length: 13 amino acids. The CDR3 reads CASSDQVTYGYTF. The DNA of the CDR3 is TGTGCCAGCAGTGATCAGGTGACCTATGGCTACACCTTC.

The gene calls are TRBV9 and TRBJ2-5; 8 nucleotides line up with TRBD2. The CDR3 spans 17 residues. Germline V CDR1 and CDR2: SGDLS, YYNGEE. With 0 bases clipped from V and 5 bases from J, the junction kept 12 bases outside the gene matches. CDR3 DNA sequence: TGTGCCAGCAGCGTAGGGGTAGCGGGGTTTAGTTTGGAGACCCAGTACTTC. Translation: CASSVGVAGFSLETQYF.

The chain is built from TRBV15 and TRBJ2-7; weak D call: TRBD2 (6 bases). CDR1 and CDR2 from the germline V gene are LNHNV and YYDKDF (reference sequence). The ends were cut back, 0 bases at V and 0 bases at J, with 12 bases in the middle. The CDR3 totals 16 residues. The CDR3 bases are TGTGCCACCAGCAGAGATCGGGGGTCGACCTCCTACGAGCAGTACTTC. It yields the protein CATSRDRGSTSYEQYF.

This sequence joins TRBV19 and TRBJ2-3; 11 bases map to TRBD2. Germline V gene sequence: CDR1 LNHDA, CDR2 SQIVND (reference sequence). The CDR3 has 13 residues. V gave up 11 bases and J gave up 7 bases; unmatched junction bases: 8. The CDR3 DNA reads as TGTGCCGTCTCTAGCGGGGGGCCTTATACGCAGTATTTT. Its protein product is CAVSSGGPYTQYF. Together with reference TRBV19 and TRBJ2-3, the CDR3 gives the full variable domain: DGGITQSPKYLFRKEGQNVTLSCEQNLNHDAMYWYRQDPGQGLRLIYYSQIVNDFQKGDIAEGYSVSREKKESFPLTVTSAQKNPTAFYLCAVSSGGPYTQYFGPGTRLTVL.

This clone was counted a single time. The genes are TRBV19 and TRBJ2-2, with D perhaps TRBD1 or TRBD2 (5 bases each). The V end was cut by 4 bases, the J end by 6 bases, with 27 bases between. Looked up from germline, CDR1 is LNHDA and CDR2 is SQIVND (reference sequence). CDR3 length: 19 amino acids. CDR3 loop: CASSTAGTLIHGEPGELFF. CDR3 coding DNA: TGTGCCAGTAGTACGGCCGGGACCCTAATCCATGGGGAGCCCGGGGAGCTGTTTTTT.

The chain combines TRBV5-1 with TRBJ2-5; D gene uncertain. V lost 0 bases to trimming and J lost 1 base, with 7 bases between them. Germline loops: CDR1 SGHRS, CDR2 YFSETQ. This CDR3 is built from 14 residues. The CDR3 region is CASSLGAIQETQYF. For the CDR3, the DNA is TGCGCCAGCAGCTTGGGGGCAATCCAAGAGACCCAGTACTTC.

The gene calls are TRBV5-4 and TRBJ1-1, with TRBD1 as a possible D gene (5 bases). The CDR3 loop spans 12 amino acids. Trimming cost V 1 base and J 8 bases, with 9 bases left between them. Germline values: CDR1 SGHNT, CDR2 YYREEE (reference sequence). This CDR3 reads CASSLLGTEAFF. CDR3 DNA sequence: TGTGCCAGCAGCTTGCTGGGGACCGAAGCTTTCTTT. Full variable domain (remainder filled in from reference TRBV5-4 and TRBJ1-1): ETGVTQSPTHLIKTRGQQVTLRCSSQSGHNTVSWYQQALGQGPQFIFQYYREEENGRGNFPPRFSGLQFPNYSSELNVNALELDDSALYLCASSLLGTEAFFGQGTRLTVV.

The chain couples TRBV18 to TRBJ2-1, with TRBD2 as a possible D gene (6 bases). Germline V lookup: CDR1 KGHSH, CDR2 LQKENI. Trimming removed 6 bases from V and 5 bases from J, with 17 bases in between. The CDR3 loop spans 15 amino acids. CDR3 DNA sequence: TGTGCCAGCTCCCTCTTCTTGGCGGGGAACAATGAGCAGTTCTTC. This gives the protein CASSLFLAGNNEQFF.

The rearrangement uses TRBV19 and TRBJ1-3, with a weak D call TRBD1 (5 bases). V lost 3 bases to trimming and J lost 0 bases, with 6 bases between them. CDR3 size: 14 residues. The V gene's germline CDR1 is LNHDA and CDR2 SQIVND (reference sequence). This chain's CDR3 is CASSIGGSGNTIYF. The CDR3 coding sequence is TGTGCCAGTAGTATCGGGGGCTCTGGAAACACCATATATTTT.

This chain joins TRBV4-3 and TRBJ2-5; 9 nucleotides align to TRBD1. The J call may be wrong; the DNA end is better matched by TRBJ2-7. The germline gives CDR1 LGHNA, CDR2 YSLEER. The CDR3 loop spans 16 amino acids. The CDR3 nucleotides read TGCGCCAGCAGCCAAGTCCGAGGGGACAGGGTCTACGAGCAGTACTTC. As protein: CASSQVRGDRVYEQYF.

This chain links TRBV7-3 with TRBJ2-6, with 8 bases matching TRBD1. The CDR3 consists of 17 residues. The junction had 6 bases not matched to a gene; V was cut back by 5 bases and J by 0 bases. Germline V lookup: CDR1 SGHTA, CDR2 FQGTGA. CDR3 amino acids: CASSRGQGDSGANVLTF. CDR3 nucleotide sequence: TGTGCCAGCAGCCGTGGACAGGGAGACTCTGGGGCCAACGTCCTGACTTTC.

Note on this clone: The junction does not match germline at one end; this may be a read error. Other DNA sequences from this sample encode an identical CDR3 as well. This chain uses TRBV5-6 with TRBJ1-1; no clear D gene. The V gene's germline CDR1 is SGHDT and CDR2 YYEEEE. The CDR3 is 13 amino acids. The CDR3 DNA sequence: TGTGCCAGCAGCTCCCGGGTAAACACTGAGGCTTTCTTT. This encodes CASSSRVNTEAFF.

The chain employs TRBV5-1 and TRBJ1-1; D call uncertain. Germline V lookup: CDR1 SGHRS, CDR2 YFSETQ. The CDR3 contains 13 residues. The V end lost 5 bases, the J end lost 1 base, and 9 bases lay between the germline ends. CDR3 nucleotide sequence: TGCGCCAGCAGATATGAGCCGAACACTGAAGCTTTCTTT. This gives the protein CASRYEPNTEAFF. Supplemented by reference TRBV5-1 and TRBJ1-1, the full variable domain reads KAGVTQTPRYLIKTRGQQVTLSCSPISGHRSVSWYQQTPGQGLQFLFEYFSETQRNKGNFPGRFSGRQFSNSRSEMNVSTLELGDSALYLCASRYEPNTEAFFGQGTRLTVV.

The chain links TRBV6-1 to TRBJ2-7; D is uncertain. Trimming cost V 3 bases and J 1 base, with 16 bases left between them. The V gene's germline CDR1 is MNHNS and CDR2 SASEGT. This CDR3 has 16 amino acids. In DNA, the CDR3 is TGTGCCAGCAGTGATCCCCGTGTAGGGTCGTCCTACGAGCAGTACTTC. Residues: CASSDPRVGSSYEQYF.

The rearrangement uses TRBV27 and TRBJ2-7, with a tentative D call TRBD2 (6 bases). The CDR3 extends over 17 amino acids. The ends were cut back, 6 bases at V and 3 bases at J, with 24 bases in the middle. The germline V gene encodes CDR1 MNHEY and CDR2 SMNVEV (reference sequence). The CDR3 is CASSFTQSPGGNYEQYF. CDR3 in DNA: TGTGCCAGCAGCTTCACCCAATCTCCCGGCGGGAACTACGAGCAGTACTTC.

The chain joins TRBV7-6 to TRBJ2-7; 8 bases are a match to TRBD1. From germline, CDR1 is SGHVS and CDR2 FNYEAQ. V gave up 1 base and J gave up 0 bases; unmatched junction bases: 8. The CDR3 runs 17 residues. The CDR3 DNA reads TGTGCCAGCAGCTTAGTAGCCGCGACAGGGGACTCCTACGAGCAGTACTTC. Translation: CASSLVAATGDSYEQYF.

V is TRBV27 and J is TRBJ1-6, with D hard to call. Germline lookup yields CDR1 MNHEY and CDR2 SMNVEV (reference sequence). The CDR3 sequence is 16 residues long. V was cut by 1 base and J by 2 bases, with 9 bases left in between. The CDR3 DNA reads as TGTGCCAGCAGTTTATACCAGAGTACCTATAATTCACCCCTCCACTTT. Translated, it gives CASSLYQSTYNSPLHF.